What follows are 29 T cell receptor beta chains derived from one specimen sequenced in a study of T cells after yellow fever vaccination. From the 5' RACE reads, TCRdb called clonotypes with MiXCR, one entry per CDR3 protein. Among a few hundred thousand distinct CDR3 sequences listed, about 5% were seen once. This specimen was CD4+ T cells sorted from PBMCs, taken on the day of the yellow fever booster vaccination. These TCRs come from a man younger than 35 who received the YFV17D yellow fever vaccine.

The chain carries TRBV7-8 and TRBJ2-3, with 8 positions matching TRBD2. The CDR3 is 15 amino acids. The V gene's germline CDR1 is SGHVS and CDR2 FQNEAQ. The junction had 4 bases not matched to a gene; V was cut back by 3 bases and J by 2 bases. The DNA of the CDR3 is TGTGCCAGCAGCTTCCGCGGGGGGCTCACAGATACGCAGTATTTT. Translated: CASSFRGGLTDTQYF.

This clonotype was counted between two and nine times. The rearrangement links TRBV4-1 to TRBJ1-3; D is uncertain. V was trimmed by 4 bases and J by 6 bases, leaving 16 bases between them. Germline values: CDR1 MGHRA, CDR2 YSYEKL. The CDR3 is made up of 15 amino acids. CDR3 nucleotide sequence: TGCGCCAGCAGCCCGACCCGCTGGGTTCAAAACACCATATATTTT. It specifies CASSPTRWVQNTIYF.

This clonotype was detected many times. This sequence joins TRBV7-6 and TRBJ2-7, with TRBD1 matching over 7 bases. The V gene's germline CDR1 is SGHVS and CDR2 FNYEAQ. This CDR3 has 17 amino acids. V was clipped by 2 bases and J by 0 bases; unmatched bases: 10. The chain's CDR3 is CASSLYSGTDISYEQYF. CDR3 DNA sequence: TGTGCCAGCAGCTTATACTCCGGGACAGACATCTCCTACGAGCAGTACTTC.

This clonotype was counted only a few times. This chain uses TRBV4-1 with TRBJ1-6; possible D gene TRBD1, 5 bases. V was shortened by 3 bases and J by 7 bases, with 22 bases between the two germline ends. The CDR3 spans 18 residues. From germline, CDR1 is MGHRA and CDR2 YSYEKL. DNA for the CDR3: TGCGCCAGCAGCCATATCCAAGGGAGGGGCGGGGAAAATTCACCCCTCCACTTT. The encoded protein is CASSHIQGRGGENSPLHF.

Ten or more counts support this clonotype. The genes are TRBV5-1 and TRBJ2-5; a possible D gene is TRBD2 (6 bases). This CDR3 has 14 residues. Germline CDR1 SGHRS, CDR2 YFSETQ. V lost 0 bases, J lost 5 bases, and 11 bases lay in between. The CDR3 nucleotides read TGCGCCAGCAGCTTGGCGTCGGAGGGGGAGACCCAGTACTTC. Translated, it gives CASSLASEGETQYF.

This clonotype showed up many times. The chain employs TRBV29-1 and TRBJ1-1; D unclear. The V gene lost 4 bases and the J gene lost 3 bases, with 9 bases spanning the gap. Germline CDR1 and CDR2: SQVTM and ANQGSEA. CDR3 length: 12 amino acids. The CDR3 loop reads CSVVYWDTEAFF. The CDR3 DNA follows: TGCAGCGTTGTCTACTGGGACACTGAAGCTTTCTTT.

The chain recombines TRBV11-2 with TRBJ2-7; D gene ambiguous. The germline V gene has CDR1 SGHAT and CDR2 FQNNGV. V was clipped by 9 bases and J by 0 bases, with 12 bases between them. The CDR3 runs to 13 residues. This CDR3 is CASVQENSYEQYF. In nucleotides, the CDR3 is TGTGCCAGTGTTCAGGAGAACTCCTACGAGCAGTACTTC.

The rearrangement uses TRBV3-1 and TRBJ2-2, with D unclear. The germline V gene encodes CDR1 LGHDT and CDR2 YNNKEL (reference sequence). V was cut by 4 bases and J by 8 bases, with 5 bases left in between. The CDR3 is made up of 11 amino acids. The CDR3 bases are TGTGCCAGCAGCCGCGTTGGGGAGCTGTTTTTT. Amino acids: CASSRVGELFF.

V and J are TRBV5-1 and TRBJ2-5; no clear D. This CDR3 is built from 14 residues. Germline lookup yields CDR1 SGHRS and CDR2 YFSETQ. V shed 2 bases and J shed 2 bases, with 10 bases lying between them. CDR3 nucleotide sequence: TGCGCCAGCAGCTTAACTGGGATACAAGAGACCCAGTACTTC. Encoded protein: CASSLTGIQETQYF.

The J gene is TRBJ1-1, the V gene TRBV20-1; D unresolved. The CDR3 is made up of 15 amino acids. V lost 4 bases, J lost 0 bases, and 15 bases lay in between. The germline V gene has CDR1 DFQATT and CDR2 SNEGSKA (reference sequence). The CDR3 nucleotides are TGCAGTGCTACAAGGGTCCGATCTATGAACACTGAAGCTTTCTTT. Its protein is CSATRVRSMNTEAFF.

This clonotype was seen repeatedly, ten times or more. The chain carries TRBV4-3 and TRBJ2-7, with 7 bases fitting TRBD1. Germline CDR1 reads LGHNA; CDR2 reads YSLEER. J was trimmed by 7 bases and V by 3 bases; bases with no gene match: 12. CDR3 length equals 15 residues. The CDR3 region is CASSHTGTAPGEQYF. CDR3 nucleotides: TGCGCCAGCAGCCACACCGGGACAGCGCCTGGAGAGCAGTACTTC.

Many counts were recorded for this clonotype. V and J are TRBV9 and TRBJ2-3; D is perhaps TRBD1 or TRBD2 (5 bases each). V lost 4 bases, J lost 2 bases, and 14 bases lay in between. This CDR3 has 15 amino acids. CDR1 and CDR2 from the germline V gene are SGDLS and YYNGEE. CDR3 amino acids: CASSPREGTTDTQYF. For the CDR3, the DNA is TGTGCCAGCAGCCCCCGAGAGGGGACCACAGATACGCAGTATTTT.

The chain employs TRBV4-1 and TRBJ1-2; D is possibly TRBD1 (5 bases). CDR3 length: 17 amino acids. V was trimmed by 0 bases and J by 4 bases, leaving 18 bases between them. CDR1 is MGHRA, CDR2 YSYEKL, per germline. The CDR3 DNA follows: TGCGCCAGCAGCCAAGATATCGGGGGGGTCCGCGGCTATGGCTACACCTTC. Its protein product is CASSQDIGGVRGYGYTF.

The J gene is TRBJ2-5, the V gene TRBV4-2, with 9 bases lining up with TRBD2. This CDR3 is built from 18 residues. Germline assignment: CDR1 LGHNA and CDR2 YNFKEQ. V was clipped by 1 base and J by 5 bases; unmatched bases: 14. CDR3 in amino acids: CASSQVGEGGGARETQYF. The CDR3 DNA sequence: TGTGCCAGCAGCCAAGTAGGGGAAGGCGGGGGGGCCCGGGAGACCCAGTACTTC.

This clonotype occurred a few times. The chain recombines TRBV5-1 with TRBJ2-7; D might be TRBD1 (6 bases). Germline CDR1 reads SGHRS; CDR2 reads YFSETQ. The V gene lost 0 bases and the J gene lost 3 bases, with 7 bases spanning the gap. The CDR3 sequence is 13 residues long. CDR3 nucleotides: TGCGCCAGCAGCTTGGACAGGGTCTACGAGCAGTACTTC. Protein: CASSLDRVYEQYF.

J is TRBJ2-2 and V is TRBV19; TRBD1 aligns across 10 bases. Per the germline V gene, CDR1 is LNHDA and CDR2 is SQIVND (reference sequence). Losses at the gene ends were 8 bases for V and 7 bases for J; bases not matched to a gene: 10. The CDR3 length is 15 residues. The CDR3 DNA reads TGTGCCAGTCACCGGGACAGGGGACTATACGGGGAGCTGTTTTTT. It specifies CASHRDRGLYGELFF.

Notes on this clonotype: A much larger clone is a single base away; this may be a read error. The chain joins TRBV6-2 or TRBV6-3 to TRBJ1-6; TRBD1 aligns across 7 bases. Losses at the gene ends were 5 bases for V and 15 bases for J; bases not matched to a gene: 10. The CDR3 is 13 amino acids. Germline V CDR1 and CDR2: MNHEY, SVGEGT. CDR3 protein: CASSPQTGRNLHF. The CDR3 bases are TGTGCCAGCAGTCCGCAGACAGGGAGGAACCTCCACTTT.

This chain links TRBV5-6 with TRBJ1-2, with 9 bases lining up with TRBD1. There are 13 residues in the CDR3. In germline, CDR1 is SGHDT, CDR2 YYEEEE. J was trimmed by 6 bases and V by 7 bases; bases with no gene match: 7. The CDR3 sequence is CASDLQGADGYTF. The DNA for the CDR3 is TGTGCCAGCGATCTACAGGGGGCAGATGGCTACACCTTC.

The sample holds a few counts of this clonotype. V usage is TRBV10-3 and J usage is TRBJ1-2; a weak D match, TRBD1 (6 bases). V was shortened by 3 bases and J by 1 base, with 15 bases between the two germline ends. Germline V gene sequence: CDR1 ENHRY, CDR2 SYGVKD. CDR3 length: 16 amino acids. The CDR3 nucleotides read TGTGCCATCAGTGATCCGGACAGAAATGATAACTATGGCTACACCTTC. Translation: CAISDPDRNDNYGYTF.

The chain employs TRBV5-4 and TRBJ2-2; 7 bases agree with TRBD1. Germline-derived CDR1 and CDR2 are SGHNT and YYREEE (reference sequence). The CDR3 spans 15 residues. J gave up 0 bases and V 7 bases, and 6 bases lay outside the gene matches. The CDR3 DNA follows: TGTGCCAGCCATGAGGGGGCTACGAACACCGGGGAGCTGTTTTTT. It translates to CASHEGATNTGELFF. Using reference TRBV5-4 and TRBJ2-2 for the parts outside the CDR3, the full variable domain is ETGVTQSPTHLIKTRGQQVTLRCSSQSGHNTVSWYQQALGQGPQFIFQYYREEENGRGNFPPRFSGLQFPNYSSELNVNALELDDSALYLCASHEGATNTGELFFGEGSRLTVL.

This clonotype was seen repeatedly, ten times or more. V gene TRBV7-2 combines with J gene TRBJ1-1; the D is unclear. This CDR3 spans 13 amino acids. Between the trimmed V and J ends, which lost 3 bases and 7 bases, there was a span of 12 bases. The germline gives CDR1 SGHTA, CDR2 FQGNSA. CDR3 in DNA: TGTGCCAGCAGCTTGGCCGCGGGAAGTGAAGCTTTCTTT. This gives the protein CASSLAAGSEAFF. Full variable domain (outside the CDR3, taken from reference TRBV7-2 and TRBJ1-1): GAGVSQSPSNKVTEKGKDVELRCDPISGHTALYWYRQSLGQGLEFLIYFQGNSAPDKSGLPSDRFSAERTGGSVSTLTIQRTQQEDSAVYLCASSLAAGSEAFFGQGTRLTVV.

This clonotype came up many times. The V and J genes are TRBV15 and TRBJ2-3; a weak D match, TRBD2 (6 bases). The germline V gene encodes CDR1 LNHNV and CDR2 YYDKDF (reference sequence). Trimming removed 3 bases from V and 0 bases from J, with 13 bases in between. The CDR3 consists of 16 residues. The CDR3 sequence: CATSRPLAASTDTQYF. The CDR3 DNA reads TGTGCCACCAGCAGGCCTTTAGCGGCTAGCACAGATACGCAGTATTTT. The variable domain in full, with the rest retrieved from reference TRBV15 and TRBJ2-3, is DAMVIQNPRYQVTQFGKPVTLSCSQTLNHNVMYWYQQKSSQAPKLLFHYYDKDFNNEADTPDNFQSRRPNTSFCFLDIRSPGLGDTAMYLCATSRPLAASTDTQYFGPGTRLTVL.

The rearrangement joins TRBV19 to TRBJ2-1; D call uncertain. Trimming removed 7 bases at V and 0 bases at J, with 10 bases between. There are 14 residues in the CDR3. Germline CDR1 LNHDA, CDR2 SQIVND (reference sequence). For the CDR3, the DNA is TGTGCCAGTACCTCTTGGGACTCCTACAATGAGCAGTTCTTC. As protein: CASTSWDSYNEQFF.

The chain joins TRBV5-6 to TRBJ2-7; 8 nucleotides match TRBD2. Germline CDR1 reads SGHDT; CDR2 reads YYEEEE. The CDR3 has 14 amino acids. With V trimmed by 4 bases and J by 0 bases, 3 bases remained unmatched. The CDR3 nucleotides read TGTGCCAGCAGCAGCGGGGGAGCCTCCTACGAGCAGTACTTC. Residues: CASSSGGASYEQYF.

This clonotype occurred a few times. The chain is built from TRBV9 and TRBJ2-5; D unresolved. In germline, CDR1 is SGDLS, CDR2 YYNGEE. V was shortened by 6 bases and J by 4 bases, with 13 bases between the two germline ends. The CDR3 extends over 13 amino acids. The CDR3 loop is CASTPDLGETQYF. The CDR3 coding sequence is TGTGCCAGCACCCCCGACCTGGGAGAGACCCAGTACTTC.

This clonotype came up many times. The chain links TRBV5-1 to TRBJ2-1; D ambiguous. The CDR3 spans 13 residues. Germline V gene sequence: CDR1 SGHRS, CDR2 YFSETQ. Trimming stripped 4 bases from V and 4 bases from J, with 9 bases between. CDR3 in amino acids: CASSTDGYNEQFF. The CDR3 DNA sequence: TGCGCCAGCAGCACCGATGGGTACAATGAGCAGTTCTTC.

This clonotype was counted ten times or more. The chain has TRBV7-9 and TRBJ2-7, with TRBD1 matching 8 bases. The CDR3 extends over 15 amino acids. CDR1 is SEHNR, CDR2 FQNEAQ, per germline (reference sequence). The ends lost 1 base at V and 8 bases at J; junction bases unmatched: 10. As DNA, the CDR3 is TGTGCCAGCAGCTTAGACCTGGACAGGGAAGCCCAGCAGTACTTC. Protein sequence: CASSLDLDREAQQYF.

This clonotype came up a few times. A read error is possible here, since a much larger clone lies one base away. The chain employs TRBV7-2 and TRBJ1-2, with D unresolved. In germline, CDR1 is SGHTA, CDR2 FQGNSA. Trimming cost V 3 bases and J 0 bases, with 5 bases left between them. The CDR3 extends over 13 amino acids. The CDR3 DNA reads TGTGCCAGCAGCTTCGACGCTAACTATGGCTACACCTTC. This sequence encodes CASSFDANYGYTF. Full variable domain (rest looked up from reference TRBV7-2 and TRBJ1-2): GAGVSQSPSNKVTEKGKDVELRCDPISGHTALYWYRQSLGQGLEFLIYFQGNSAPDKSGLPSDRFSAERTGGSVSTLTIQRTQQEDSAVYLCASSFDANYGYTFGSGTRLTVV.

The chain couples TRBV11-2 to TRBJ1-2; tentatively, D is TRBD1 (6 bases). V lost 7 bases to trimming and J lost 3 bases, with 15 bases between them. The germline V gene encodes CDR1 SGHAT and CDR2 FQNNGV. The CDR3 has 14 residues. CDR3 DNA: TGTGCCAGCACCCGGTTGGCAGGGGACTATGGCTACACCTTC. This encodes CASTRLAGDYGYTF. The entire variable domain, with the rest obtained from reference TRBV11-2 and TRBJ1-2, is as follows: EAGVAQSPRYKIIEKRQSVAFWCNPISGHATLYWYQQILGQGPKLLIQFQNNGVVDDSQLPKDRFSAERLKGVDSTLKIQPAKLEDSAVYLCASTRLAGDYGYTFGSGTRLTVV.